One sample yielded the 5 T cell receptor beta chains listed below, sequenced in a study of blood T cell repertoires in COVID-19. The protocol was immunoSEQ multiplex PCR, while the TCRdb copy is restricted to in-frame clones and leaves out a portion. The sample holds about 350,000 clones, more than 85% seen once. Material: PBMCs or T cells enriched from blood (not recorded which). The receptors here all came from a woman in her 30s who had recovered from COVID-19.

The rearrangement uses TRBV4-1 and TRBJ2-1; 10 bases fit TRBD2. The CDR3 extends over 15 amino acids. V shed 3 bases and J 7 bases; nucleotides not matched to a gene: 6. Looked up from germline, CDR1 is MGHRA and CDR2 is YSYEKL. The CDR3 sequence: CASSHPTSGLNEQFF. Here the CDR3 DNA reads TGCGCCAGCAGCCATCCGACTAGCGGGTTGAATGAGCAGTTCTTC.

The V call is TRBV12-3 or TRBV12-4, the J call TRBJ1-2; possibly TRBD1 for D (6 bases). Between the trimmed V and J ends, which lost 3 bases and 6 bases, there was a span of 11 bases. This CDR3 region has 13 residues. For the CDR3, the DNA is TGTGCCAGCAGTTTGGGCAGGGGAAATGGCTACACCTTC. Translated: CASSLGRGNGYTF.

The J gene is TRBJ1-6, the V gene TRBV13, with unresolved D. The CDR3 consists of 14 residues. CDR1 is PRHDT and CDR2 is FYEKMQ in the germline V gene (reference sequence). Deletions cut 0 bases from V and 7 bases from J, with 7 bases between. CDR3 residues: CASSLGTPNSPLHF. The CDR3, as DNA: TGTGCCAGCAGCTTAGGGACTCCCAATTCACCCCTCCACTTT. Variable domain in full (rest from reference TRBV13 and TRBJ1-6): AAGVIQSPRHLIKEKRETATLKCYPIPRHDTVYWYQQGPGQDPQFLISFYEKMQSDKGSIPDRFSAQQFSDYHSELNMSSLELGDSALYFCASSLGTPNSPLHFGNGTRLTVT.

This chain links TRBV5-6 with TRBJ2-2; the match to TRBD2 covers 7 bases. Germline V gene lookup returns CDR1 SGHDT and CDR2 YYEEEE. V shed 4 bases and J 1 base; nucleotides not matched to a gene: 13. This CDR3 is built from 18 residues. The CDR3 DNA sequence: TGTGCCAGCAGCCGCCTCGAGGGAGGGGCGCTGAACACCGGGGAGCTGTTTTTT. Amino acid sequence: CASSRLEGGALNTGELFF.

CDR3 coding DNA: TGTGCCAGCAGCGCCATCGGAGCCTACAATGAGCAGTTCTTC. It is translated as CASSAIGAYNEQFF. The chain uses TRBV28 and TRBJ2-1; D is uncertain. Trimming removed 6 bases at V and 2 bases at J, with 11 bases between. From germline, CDR1 is MDHEN and CDR2 SYDVKM. The CDR3 totals 14 residues.